This T cell receptor (beta chain) was sequenced in a study of patients and donors after allogeneic stem cell transplantation. Using its own MiXCR run on the RT-PCR reads, TCRdb lists one record per CDR3 protein. The sample carries over 150,000 distinct CDR3 sequences, approximately 30% recorded once. This CDR3 is 14 amino acids long. The ends were cut back, 5 bases at V and 2 bases at J, with 11 bases in the middle. Germline CDR1 and CDR2: MNHEY and SMNVEV (reference sequence). The sequence came from a human donor who was either an allogeneic HSCT recipient or a stem cell or donor lymphocyte infusion donor (not recorded which). It is not recorded whose cells these are; they may come from a transplant donor. Sequencing was carried out using blood, either unsorted or a sorted T cell fraction (not recorded which). The gene calls are TRBV27 and TRBJ2-3; possibly TRBD1 or TRBD2 for D (5 bases each). As DNA, the CDR3 is TGTGCCAGCAGTGGGGGACCCTACACAGATACGCAGTATTTT. Translating it yields CASSGGPYTDTQYF.